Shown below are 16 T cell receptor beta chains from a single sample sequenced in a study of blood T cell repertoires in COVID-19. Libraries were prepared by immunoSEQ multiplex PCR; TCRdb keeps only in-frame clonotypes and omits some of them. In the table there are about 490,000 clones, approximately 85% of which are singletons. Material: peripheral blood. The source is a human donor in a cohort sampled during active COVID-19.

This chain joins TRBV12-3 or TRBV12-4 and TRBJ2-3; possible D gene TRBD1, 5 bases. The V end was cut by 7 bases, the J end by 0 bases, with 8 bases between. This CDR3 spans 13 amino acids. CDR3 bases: TGTGCCAGCACCCCAGGGAGCACAGATACGCAGTATTTT. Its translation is CASTPGSTDTQYF.

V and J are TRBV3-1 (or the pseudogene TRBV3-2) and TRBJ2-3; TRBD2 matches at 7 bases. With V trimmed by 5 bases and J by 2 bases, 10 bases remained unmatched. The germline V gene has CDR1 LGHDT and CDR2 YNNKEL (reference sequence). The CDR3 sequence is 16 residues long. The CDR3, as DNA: TGTGCCAGCAGCTCCGAGGTGGCGGGAGTCACAGATACGCAGTATTTT. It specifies CASSSEVAGVTDTQYF.

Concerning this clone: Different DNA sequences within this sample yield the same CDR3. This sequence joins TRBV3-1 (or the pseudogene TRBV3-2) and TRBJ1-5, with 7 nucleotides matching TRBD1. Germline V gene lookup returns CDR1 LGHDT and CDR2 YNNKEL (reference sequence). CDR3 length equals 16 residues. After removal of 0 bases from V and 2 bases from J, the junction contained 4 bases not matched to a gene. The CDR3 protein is CASSQDSRGGNQPQHF. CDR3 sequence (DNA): TGTGCCAGCAGCCAAGACTCCAGGGGGGGCAATCAGCCCCAGCATTTT.

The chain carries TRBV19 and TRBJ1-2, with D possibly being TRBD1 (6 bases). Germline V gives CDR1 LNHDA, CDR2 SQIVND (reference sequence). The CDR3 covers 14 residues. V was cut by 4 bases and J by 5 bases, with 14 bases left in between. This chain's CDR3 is CASSTPGQNYGYTF. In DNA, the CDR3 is TGTGCCAGTAGTACTCCGGGACAAAATTATGGCTACACCTTC.

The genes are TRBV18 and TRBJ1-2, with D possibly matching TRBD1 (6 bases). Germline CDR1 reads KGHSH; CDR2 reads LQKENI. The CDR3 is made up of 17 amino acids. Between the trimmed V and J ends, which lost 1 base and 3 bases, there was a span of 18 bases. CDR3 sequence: CASSPRLNREVDYGYTF. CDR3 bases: TGTGCCAGCTCACCACGATTAAACAGGGAAGTTGACTATGGCTACACCTTC.

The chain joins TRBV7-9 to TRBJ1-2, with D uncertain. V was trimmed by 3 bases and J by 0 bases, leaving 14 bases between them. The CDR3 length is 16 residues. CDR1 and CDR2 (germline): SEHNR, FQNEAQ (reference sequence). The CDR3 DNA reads TGTGCCAGCAGCTTTGTTGGTGCCAGTCCTAACTATGGCTACACCTTC. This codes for CASSFVGASPNYGYTF.

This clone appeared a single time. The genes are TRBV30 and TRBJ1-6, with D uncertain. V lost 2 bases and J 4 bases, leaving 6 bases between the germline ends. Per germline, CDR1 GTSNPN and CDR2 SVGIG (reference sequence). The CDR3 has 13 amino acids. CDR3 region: CAWSSQYNSPLHF. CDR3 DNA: TGTGCCTGGAGTTCACAGTATAATTCACCCCTCCACTTT.

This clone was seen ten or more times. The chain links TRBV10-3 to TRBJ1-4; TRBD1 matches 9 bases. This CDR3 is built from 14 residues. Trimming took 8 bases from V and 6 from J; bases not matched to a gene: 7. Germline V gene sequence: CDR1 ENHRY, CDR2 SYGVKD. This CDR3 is CAIGAGTGYEKLFF. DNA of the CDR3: TGTGCCATCGGTGCCGGGACAGGGTATGAAAAACTGTTTTTT.

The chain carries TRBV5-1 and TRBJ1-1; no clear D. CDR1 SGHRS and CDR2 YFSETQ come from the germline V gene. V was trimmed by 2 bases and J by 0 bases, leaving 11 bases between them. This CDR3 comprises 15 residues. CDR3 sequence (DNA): TGCGCCAGCAGCTTAAGAGGGAACATGAACACTGAAGCTTTCTTT. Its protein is CASSLRGNMNTEAFF.

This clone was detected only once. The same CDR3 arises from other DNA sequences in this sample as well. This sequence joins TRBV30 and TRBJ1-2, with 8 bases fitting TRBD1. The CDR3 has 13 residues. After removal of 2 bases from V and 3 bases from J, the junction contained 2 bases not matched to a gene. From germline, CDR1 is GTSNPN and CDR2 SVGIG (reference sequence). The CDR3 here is CAWSPGGDYGYTF. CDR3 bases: TGTGCCTGGAGTCCAGGGGGCGACTATGGCTACACCTTC.

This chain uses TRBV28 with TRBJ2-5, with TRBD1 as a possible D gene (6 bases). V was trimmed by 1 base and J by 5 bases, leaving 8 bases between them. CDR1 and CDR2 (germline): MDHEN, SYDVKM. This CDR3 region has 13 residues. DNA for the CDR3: TGTGCCAGCAGTTTATCAGGGGTGGAGACCCAGTACTTC. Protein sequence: CASSLSGVETQYF.

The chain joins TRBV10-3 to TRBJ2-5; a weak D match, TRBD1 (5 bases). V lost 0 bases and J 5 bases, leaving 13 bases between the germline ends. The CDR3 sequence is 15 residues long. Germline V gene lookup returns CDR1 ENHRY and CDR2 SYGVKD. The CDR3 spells CAISESKGQGETQYF. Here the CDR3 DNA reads TGTGCCATCAGTGAGTCGAAGGGGCAGGGTGAGACCCAGTACTTC.

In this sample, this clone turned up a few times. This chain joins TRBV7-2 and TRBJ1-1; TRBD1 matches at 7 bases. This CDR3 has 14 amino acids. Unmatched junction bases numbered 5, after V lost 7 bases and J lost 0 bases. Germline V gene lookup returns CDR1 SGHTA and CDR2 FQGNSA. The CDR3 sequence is CASTPDRMNTEAFF. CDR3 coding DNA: TGTGCCAGCACCCCGGACAGGATGAACACTGAAGCTTTCTTT. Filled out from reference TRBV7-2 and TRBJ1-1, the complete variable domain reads GAGVSQSPSNKVTEKGKDVELRCDPISGHTALYWYRQSLGQGLEFLIYFQGNSAPDKSGLPSDRFSAERTGGSVSTLTIQRTQQEDSAVYLCASTPDRMNTEAFFGQGTRLTVV.

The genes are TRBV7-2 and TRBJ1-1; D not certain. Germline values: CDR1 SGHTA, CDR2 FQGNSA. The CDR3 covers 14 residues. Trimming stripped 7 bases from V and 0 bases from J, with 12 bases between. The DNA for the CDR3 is TGTGCCAGCACCGAACCGCAGTTGAACACTGAAGCTTTCTTT. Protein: CASTEPQLNTEAFF.

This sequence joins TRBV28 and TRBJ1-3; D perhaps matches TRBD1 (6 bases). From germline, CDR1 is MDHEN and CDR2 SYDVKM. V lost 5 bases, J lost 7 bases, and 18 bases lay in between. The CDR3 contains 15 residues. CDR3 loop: CASSPRDTLRNTIYF. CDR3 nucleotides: TGTGCCAGCAGTCCCCGGGACACCCTCAGGAACACCATATATTTT.

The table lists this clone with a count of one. CDR3: CASGISGSRSYEQYF. CDR3 nucleotide sequence: TGTGCTAGTGGAATTAGCGGGAGTAGGTCCTACGAGCAGTACTTC. The gene calls are TRBV12-5 and TRBJ2-7; 9 bases align to TRBD2. V shed 6 bases and J 1 base; nucleotides not matched to a gene: 7. CDR1 LGHNT and CDR2 FRNRAP come from the germline V gene. This CDR3 contains 15 residues. Complete variable domain (other parts from reference TRBV12-5 and TRBJ2-7): DARVTQTPRHKVTEMGQEVTMRCQPILGHNTVFWYRQTMMQGLELLAYFRNRAPLDDSGMPKDRFSAEMPDATLATLKIQPSEPRDSAVYFCASGISGSRSYEQYFGPGTRLTVT.